The T cell receptor (beta chain) described here comes from a study of CD8 T cells in Susac syndrome (dated by TCRdb to between 2019 and 2020). In terms of the full investigation: Among the Susac syndrome patients who were sequenced, clinically active disease was present in about six and clinical remission was observed in roughly 8. The study used repertoire sequencing to test whether antigen drove CD8+ T cell activation and differentiation in Susac syndrome. At the time of blood withdrawal, Susac syndrome patients were either therapy-naive, taking corticosteroids (with some also receiving IVIg), or on IVIg alone. CD8+ T cell repertoire clonality was compared between some 12 healthy donors, some 14 Susac syndrome patients and around 15 multiple sclerosis patients. Summary of the overall study and its limitations: Clonal expansion was seen in Susac syndrome CD8+ repertoires, peaking in CD8+ TEMRA cells and being greater in clinically active patients than in remitting ones. The number of individuals in the TCR sequencing and HLA analysis was acknowledged as relatively small. Looking at Susac-specific public clones, the researchers identified sixteen in the total CD8+ repertoire and roughly five in the CD8+ TEMRA repertoire.

Peripheral blood CD8+ and CD4+ T cells from healthy donors, Susac syndrome patients and multiple sclerosis patients were profiled using high-throughput TCR beta sequencing. Recently defined diagnostic criteria for definite or probable disease were met by the Susac syndrome patients. Bulk CD8+ and CD4+ T cells were purified by magnetic negative isolation, while CD8+ TEMRA cells were enriched using FACS. Blood was drawn into EDTA tubes, processed within 24 hours, and PBMCs were isolated by density gradient centrifugation. PBMCs destined for TCR sequencing were cryopreserved in liquid nitrogen and later thawed in a 37 °C water bath. The sorted or isolated CD4+, CD8+ and CD8+ TEMRA cells reached a purity of at least 90%. On this clonotype: Its antigen is still unknown. Base qualities were left out, and no much larger clone turns up one base away.

RNA was extracted using the RNeasy kit, and about 0.45 to 1 ug of the RNA was reverse transcribed with random hexamers. The immunoSEQ multiplex PCR assay, covering 54 Vbeta and 13 Jbeta segments, was used to amplify TCR beta CDR3 regions. PCR amplification bias was corrected using a synthetic template baseline for primer optimization and computational correction. The authors' analysis ran thus. Reads were assigned to V, D and J genes according to IMGT and analyzed in immunoSEQ Analyzer, with only productive sequences retained. Clonality was computed as one minus Shannon entropy normalized by log2 of the number of productive unique sequences. For each patient and control, public and private clones were evaluated within the 100 most prevalent clones. Clones were defined as Susac-specific when absent from the healthy and MS cohorts, from some 1,100 published viral clones and from other ImmuneACCESS disease sequences. TCRdb cleaned the public reads at Q25 with fastp, built clones with MiXCR and kept in-frame beta chains. Identical CDR3 proteins give one entry, which carries the most common genes and DNA. These V and J calls are TCRdb output, not the study's own analysis. The sample records some 130,000 distinct CDR3 sequences, approximately 95% of which are singletons. The ten largest clonotypes hold roughly 0.2% of the sample.

The TCR originated in a human donor with Susac syndrome. The sequenced sample was CD8+ T cells from PBMCs.

The base sequence is TGTGCCATCAGTGAGTCGCCAGTTGCGCTGGATACGCAGTATTTT. Translation gives CAISESPVALDTQYF. The chain joins TRBV10-3 to TRBJ2-3, with no confidently assigned D gene. CDR1 and CDR2 are drawn from the germline V gene: ENHRY, SYGVKD. The CDR3 sequence holds 15 residues, the cysteine and phenylalanine included. Only the CDR3 part of the read is kept: 45 bases, read in frame from the first base. V drops 0 bases and J drops 6 bases, leaving 13 bases in between.